A selection of T cell receptor beta chains follows, all from one sample in a study of T cell responses to AZD1222 COVID-19 vaccine. TCRdb's copy holds only in-frame clones and misses some; the assay was immunoSEQ multiplex PCR. The sample holds about 180,000 clones; 88% are singletons and the top ten take 26%. Here the sequenced sample was peripheral blood, taken 28 days after the second AZD1222 dose. These receptors were taken from an adult who received the AZD1222 COVID-19 vaccine. Both conserved end residues are part of each CDR3.

TRBJ2-7 TRBV18 CASSPGTGSRNEQYF
TRBJ2-1 TRBV5-1 CASSFGTGNNEQFF
TRBJ1-5 TRBV7-9 CASSSTGAGALNQPQHF
TRBJ1-1 TRBV6-2/TRBV6-3 CASRPEDTEAFF
TRBJ2-5 TRBV3-1/TRBV3-2 CASSQVGREGVETQYF
TRBJ2-2 TRBV19 CASSIGGGLSTGELFF
TRBJ2-2 TRBV9 CASSVKDRGHGELFF
TRBJ2-7 TRBV4-3 CASSQQRESYEQYF
TRBJ2-7 TRBV6-5 CASRPSGLAGYEQYF
TRBJ2-1 TRBV2 CASSELPGQGSYNEQFF
TRBJ2-7 TRBV7-3 CASSSPGHKGTYEQYF
TRBJ1-1 TRBV27 CASSKKTGGNTEAFF
TRBJ2-3 TRBV7-9 CASSKGVSTDTQYF
TRBJ1-2 TRBV5-1 CASSLELRRQGSNYGYTF
TRBJ2-7 TRBV4-2 CASSQGGTSGSAYEQYF
TRBJ1-2 TRBV4-3 CASSQDRGVNYGYTF
TRBJ2-7 TRBV18 CASAFQGYEQYF
TRBJ2-7 TRBV6-5 CASSLSGSVGYEQYF
TRBJ1-3 TRBV10-3 CAISPVIEAGGNTIYF
TRBJ2-7 TRBV9 CASSVDRGQGPYEQYF
TRBJ1-1 TRBV6-2/TRBV6-3 CASSYSTGGRNTEAFF
TRBJ2-7 TRBV7-2 CARGSPGWAYEQYF
TRBJ1-4 TRBV19 CATRQGPNEKLFF
TRBJ2-1 TRBV7-9 CASSLGGGPRKVF
TRBJ2-7 TRBV28 CASSPQTSRPYEQYF
TRBJ2-7 TRBV6-5 CASRSTRDSYEQYF
TRBJ1-4 TRBV29-1 CSVRTGVEKLFF
TRBJ2-7 TRBV27 CASSFSPPRPYEQYF
TRBJ1-1 TRBV19 CASSDGRTEAFF
TRBJ2-7 TRBV24-1 CATSDPPRGTGTYEQYF
TRBJ2-7 TRBV6-2/TRBV6-3 CASSYVEYEQYF
TRBJ2-7 TRBV6-1 CASSEHLAGESYEQYF
TRBJ2-7 TRBV6-5 CASIPRERSSYEQYF
TRBJ2-1 TRBV7-6 CASSLIPAGGNNEQFF
TRBJ2-3 TRBV28 CASSYADTQYF
TRBJ2-1 TRBV19 CASSTSGGDEQFF
TRBJ1-4 TRBV28 CASSLSTGSKEKLFF
TRBJ1-5 TRBV4-3 CASSRLNQPQHF
TRBJ2-7 TRBV6-5 CASRPLAGSYEQYF
TRBJ2-7 TRBV11-1 CASTPRLAVPEQYF
TRBJ2-5 TRBV11-2 CASSWAGGRQETQYF
TRBJ2-7 TRBV19 CASSSTGLAGGRRGYEQYF
TRBJ1-6 TRBV4-1 CASSQATGDANNSPLHF
TRBJ2-2 TRBV3-1/TRBV3-2 CASSPPGRDTGELFF
TRBJ2-2 TRBV28 CASSSGQNTGELFF